This entry features one T cell receptor beta chain sequence. The CDR3 has 14 amino acids. Looked up from germline, CDR1 is SNHLY and CDR2 is FYNNEI. Trimming cost V 2 bases and J 0 bases, with 6 bases left between them. Measured with immunoSEQ multiplex PCR; TCRdb has only the in-frame clones, and not every one. The data hold roughly 550,000 clones, with 78% observed a single time. The sample belongs to a study of shared T cell receptors in the human thymus. This sample also appeared in a second study, on human thymus T cells. Turning to that study: Thymus tissue was removed during corrective cardiac surgery. Gene usage (both V and J) appeared biased in thymic and blood repertoires. In unrelated individuals, thymic repertoires overlapped highly, according to related research.

Sequences were obtained from thymocytes. The origin of this receptor is a boy under two years old with a congenital heart defect. The chain is built from TRBV2 and TRBJ2-3; D possibly corresponds to TRBD1 (6 bases). The CDR3 DNA reads TGTGCCAGCAGTGAACAGGGGAGCACAGATACGCAGTATTTT. This encodes CASSEQGSTDTQYF. The complete variable domain, with remaining parts taken from reference TRBV2 and TRBJ2-3, reads EPEVTQTPSHQVTQMGQEVILRCVPISNHLYFYWYRQILGQKVEFLVSFYNNEISEKSEIFDDQFSVERPDGSNFTLKIRSTKLEDSAMYFCASSEQGSTDTQYFGPGTRLTVL.